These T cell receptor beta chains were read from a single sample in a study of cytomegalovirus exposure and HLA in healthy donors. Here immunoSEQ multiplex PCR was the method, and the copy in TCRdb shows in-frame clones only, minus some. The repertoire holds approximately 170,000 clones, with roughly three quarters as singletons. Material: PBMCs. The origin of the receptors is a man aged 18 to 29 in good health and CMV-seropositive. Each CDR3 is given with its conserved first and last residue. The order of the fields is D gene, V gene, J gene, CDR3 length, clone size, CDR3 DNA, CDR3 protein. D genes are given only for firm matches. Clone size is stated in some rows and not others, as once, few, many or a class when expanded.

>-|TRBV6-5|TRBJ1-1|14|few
TGTGCCAGCAGTTACGGTGACAGAGGCACTGAAGCTTTCTTT
CASSYGDRGTEAFF
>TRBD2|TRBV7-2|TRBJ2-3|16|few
TGTGCCAGCAGCCTGACCCTAGCGGGAGTGGCAGATACGCAGTATTTT
CASSLTLAGVADTQYF
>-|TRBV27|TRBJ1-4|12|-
TGTGCCAGCACCACGCCGGGAGGGAGACTGTTTTTT
CASTTPGGRLFF
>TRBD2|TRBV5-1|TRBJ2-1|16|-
TGCGCCAGCAGCTCAACCCCTAGCGGGACGGTGAATGAGCAGTTCTTC
CASSSTPSGTVNEQFF
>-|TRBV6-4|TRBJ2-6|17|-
TGTGCCAGCAGTGACATGGGGGCCCCATCTGGGGCCAACGTCCTGACTTTC
CASSDMGAPSGANVLTF
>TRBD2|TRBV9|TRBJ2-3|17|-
TGTGCCAGCAGCGTAGCGATAGCGGGGACAAGCACAGATACGCAGTATTTT
CASSVAIAGTSTDTQYF
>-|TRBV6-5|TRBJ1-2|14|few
TGTGCCAGCAGAGCCAGGGTCCAATCCTATGGCTACACCTTC
CASRARVQSYGYTF
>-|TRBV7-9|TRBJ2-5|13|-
TGTGCCAGCGGACCAGGGGCTAGGGAGACCCAGTACTTC
CASGPGARETQYF
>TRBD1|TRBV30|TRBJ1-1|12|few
TGTGCCTGGAGTGTTGGCAGGGGGGAAGCTTTCTTT
CAWSVGRGEAFF
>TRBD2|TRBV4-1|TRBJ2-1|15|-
TGCGCCAGCAGCCTTACTAGCGGGGATTTCAATGAGCAGTTCTTC
CASSLTSGDFNEQFF
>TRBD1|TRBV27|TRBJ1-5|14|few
TGTGCCAGCAGTTTAGGGACAGCTAATCAGCCCCAGCATTTT
CASSLGTANQPQHF
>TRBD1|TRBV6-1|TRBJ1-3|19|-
TGTGCCAGCAGTGGTAGGCCTAAGGACAGGGGATGGACTGGAAACACCATATATTTT
CASSGRPKDRGWTGNTIYF
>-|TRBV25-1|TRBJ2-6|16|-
TGTGCCAGCAGTTTTCCGACTGTTACTGGGGCCAACGTCCTGACTTTC
CASSFPTVTGANVLTF
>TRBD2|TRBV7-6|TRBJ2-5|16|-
TGTGCCAGCAGCTTATGGGCTAGCGGGGGGGAAGAGACCCAGTACTTC
CASSLWASGGEETQYF
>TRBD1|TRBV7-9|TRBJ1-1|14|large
TGTGCCAGCAGCTTCGAGGGGGCGGGAACTGAAGCTTTCTTT
CASSFEGAGTEAFF
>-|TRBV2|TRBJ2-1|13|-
TGTGCCAGCAGTGATATGTTAGGCGGGGAGCAGTTCTTC
CASSDMLGGEQFF
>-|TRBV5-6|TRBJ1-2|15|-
TGTGCCAGCAGCTTGGATTCGCGCGGGACCGCTGGCTACACCTTC
CASSLDSRGTAGYTF
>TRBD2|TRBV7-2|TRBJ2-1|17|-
TGTGCCAGCAGCAGGGGAGGGGCAGGGAGCTCCTACAATGAGCAGTTCTTC
CASSRGGAGSSYNEQFF
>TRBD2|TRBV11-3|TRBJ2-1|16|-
TGTGCCAGCAGCCACCACCTGACCGGGGGGAGCAATGAGCAGTTCTTC
CASSHHLTGGSNEQFF
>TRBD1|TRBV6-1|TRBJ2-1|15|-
TGTGCCAGCAGTGCCCCCGGGACAGGGGGCGATGAGCAGTTCTTC
CASSAPGTGGDEQFF
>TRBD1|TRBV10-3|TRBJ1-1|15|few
TGTGCCATCAGGGGAGGGGACAGGGGGAACACTGAAGCTTTCTTT
CAIRGGDRGNTEAFF
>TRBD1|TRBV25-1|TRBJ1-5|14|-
TGTGCCAGCAGTGCAGACAGGGTCAATCAGCCCCAGCATTTT
CASSADRVNQPQHF
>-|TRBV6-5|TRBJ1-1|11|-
TGTGCCAGCCCGACAGGAAGAGAAGCTTTCTTT
CASPTGREAFF
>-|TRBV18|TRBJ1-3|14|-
TGTGCCAGCTCCCCCTCGGGTTCTGGAAACACCATATATTTT
CASSPSGSGNTIYF
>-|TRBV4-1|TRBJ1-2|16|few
TGCGCCAGCAGCCAAGAGTCCCAGCGGGGATTGGGAGGCTACACCTTC
CASSQESQRGLGGYTF
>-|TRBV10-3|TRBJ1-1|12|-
TGTGCCACGGGACACCCGAACACTGAAGCTTTCTTT
CATGHPNTEAFF
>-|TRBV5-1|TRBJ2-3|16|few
TGCGCCAGCAGCTTGGAGAGGCTAGATTCATCAGATACGCAGTATTTT
CASSLERLDSSDTQYF
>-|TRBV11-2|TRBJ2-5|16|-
TGTGCCAGCAGCTTAGATAGTGGACTTGGAGGAGAGACCCAGTACTTC
CASSLDSGLGGETQYF
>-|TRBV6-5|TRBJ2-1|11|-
TGTGCCAGTCAAGGGAGCGATGAGCAGTTCTTC
CASQGSDEQFF
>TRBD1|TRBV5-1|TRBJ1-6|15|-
TGCGCCAGCAGCGCGGGGACAGGGGATAATTCACCCCTCCACTTT
CASSAGTGDNSPLHF
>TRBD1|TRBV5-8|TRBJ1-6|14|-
TGTGCCAGCAGCAGAGCAGGGGGTGCTTCACCCCTCCACTTT
CASSRAGGASPLHF
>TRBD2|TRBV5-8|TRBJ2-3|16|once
TGTGCCAGCAGCTTGGGGACTAGCGGGGGGACAGATACGCAGTATTTT
CASSLGTSGGTDTQYF
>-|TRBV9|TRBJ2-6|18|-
TGTGCCAGCAGCGGCACCCTTCAACAGCCCTCTGGGGCCAACGTCCTGACTTTC
CASSGTLQQPSGANVLTF
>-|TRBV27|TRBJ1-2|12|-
TGTGCCAGCAGTTTGGCAGGGAATGGCTACACCTTC
CASSLAGNGYTF
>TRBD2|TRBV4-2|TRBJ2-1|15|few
TGTGCCAGCAGCCAGGCTAGCGGGAGGGGCAATGAGCAGTTCTTC
CASSQASGRGNEQFF
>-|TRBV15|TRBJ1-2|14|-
TGTGCCACCAGCAGAGATAGAATGAATTATGACTACACCTTC
CATSRDRMNYDYTF
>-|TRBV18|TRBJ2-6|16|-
TGTGCCAGCTCAGGACCCGGGGGGCCTGGGGCCAACGTCCTGACTTTC
CASSGPGGPGANVLTF
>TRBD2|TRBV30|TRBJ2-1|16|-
TGTGCCTGGAGGGGCCCCGGGCTAGCGGGTGGCAATGAGCAGTTCTTC
CAWRGPGLAGGNEQFF
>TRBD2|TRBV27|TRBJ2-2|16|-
TGTGCCAGCAAGGGACTAGCGGGAGGTGAGACCGGGGAGCTGTTTTTT
CASKGLAGGETGELFF
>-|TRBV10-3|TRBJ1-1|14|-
TGTGCCATCAGTGACAGCGATGCAGGGCCTGAAGCTTTCTTT
CAISDSDAGPEAFF
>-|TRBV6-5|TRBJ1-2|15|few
TGTGCCAGCAGTTACTCATTAGACACCGGCTATGGCTACACCTTC
CASSYSLDTGYGYTF
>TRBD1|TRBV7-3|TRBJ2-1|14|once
TGTGCCAGCAGCTTAGAGGGGGGGGACAGGGGGCAGTTCTTC
CASSLEGGDRGQFF
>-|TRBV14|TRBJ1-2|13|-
TGTGCCAGCAGCCAATTTCAGGACTATGGCTACACCTTC
CASSQFQDYGYTF